This is a list of T cell receptor beta chains from one sample in a study of T cells in Graves' hyperthyroidism and ophthalmopathy. TCRdb redid the calling of the multiplex PCR reads with MiXCR, one entry per CDR3 protein. This sample yields under 350,000 distinct CDR3 sequences, of which about 17% are seen a single time; over 45% belongs to the top ten. Sequenced: blood. Receptors originate from a woman between 55 and 75 years old with Graves' ophthalmopathy. The CDR3 runs from the conserved cysteine through the conserved F or W. Fields, in order: CDR3 DNA, CDR3 protein, D gene, V gene, clone size, J gene. D genes are given only for firm matches. The size of a clone is reported for some rows only, either as once, few or many, or as a class for expanded clones.

DNA: TGTGCCAGCAGCCCACTCATCACCGGGGAGCTGTTTTTT
CDR3: CASSPLITGELFF
D: .
V: TRBV7-8
size: many
J: TRBJ2-2

DNA: TGCGCCAGCAGCTTGACAGGGGGCGACTACAATGAGCAGTTCTTC
CDR3: CASSLTGGDYNEQFF
D: TRBD1
V: TRBV5-1
size: many
J: TRBJ2-1

DNA: TGTGCCAGCAGTTTACGTAGTGGGTTGGAAGCTTTCTTT
CDR3: CASSLRSGLEAFF
D: .
V: TRBV27
size: .
J: TRBJ1-1

DNA: TGCAGTGCTAGGGCCCCGGCCGGACAGGGCCCCTATGGCTACACCTTC
CDR3: CSARAPAGQGPYGYTF
D: TRBD1
V: TRBV20-1
size: .
J: TRBJ1-2

DNA: TGCGCCAGCAGCCCTGACAGAATTGTATACTATGGCTACACCTTC
CDR3: CASSPDRIVYYGYTF
D: .
V: TRBV5-1
size: .
J: TRBJ1-2

DNA: TGTGCCAGCACCCAGACAGGTGCCAACACCGGGGAGCTGTTTTTT
CDR3: CASTQTGANTGELFF
D: .
V: TRBV7-2
size: few
J: TRBJ2-2

DNA: TGTGCCACCAGCAGAGAGGGCTCAAACAGGGGTCGAGCTTTCTTT
CDR3: CATSREGSNRGRAFF
D: TRBD1
V: TRBV15
size: many
J: TRBJ1-1

DNA: TGCAGTGCTAGAGATCCCAGCAATGTTGCCAAAAACATTCAGTACTTC
CDR3: CSARDPSNVAKNIQYF
D: .
V: TRBV20-1
size: many
J: TRBJ2-4

DNA: TGCAGCTCGACTCATGGCACCGGGACAGGGGAAGGCTACACCTTC
CDR3: CSSTHGTGTGEGYTF
D: TRBD1
V: TRBV29-1
size: few
J: TRBJ1-2

DNA: TGCGCCAGCAGTGAGTTGGACGGCAATTCCTACGAGCAGTACTTC
CDR3: CASSELDGNSYEQYF
D: .
V: TRBV10-2
size: few
J: TRBJ2-7

DNA: TGTGCCAGCTTTGAAGCGGGAGTTTCAGATACGCAGTATTTT
CDR3: CASFEAGVSDTQYF
D: TRBD2
V: TRBV6-1
size: .
J: TRBJ2-3

DNA: TGCAGTGCTAGAGATGACGTCCGAGCCCCCTACGAGCAGTACTTC
CDR3: CSARDDVRAPYEQYF
D: .
V: TRBV20-1
size: few
J: TRBJ2-7

DNA: TGTGCCAGCAGCTTGCCGACAACCGGGGCGCAGGACACTGAAGCTTTCTTT
CDR3: CASSLPTTGAQDTEAFF
D: .
V: TRBV5-6
size: .
J: TRBJ1-1

DNA: TGTGCCAGCAGTTTAGCTAGTTCATGGACAGGGGACCTGTTTTTT
CDR3: CASSLASSWTGDLFF
D: TRBD1
V: TRBV28
size: .
J: TRBJ2-2

DNA: TGCAGTGCTAACAGGGGTGAAGATAATTCACCCCTCCACTTT
CDR3: CSANRGEDNSPLHF
D: TRBD1
V: TRBV20-1
size: many
J: TRBJ1-6

DNA: TGTGCCAGCAGCTTCGTAGCGGGAGGGCCAGAGACCCAGTACTTC
CDR3: CASSFVAGGPETQYF
D: TRBD2
V: TRBV5-4
size: many
J: TRBJ2-5

DNA: TGTGCCAGCAGCCACGGGACAGGGAAGGCCTCTGGGGCCAACGTCCTGACTTTC
CDR3: CASSHGTGKASGANVLTF
D: TRBD1
V: TRBV28
size: many
J: TRBJ2-6

DNA: TGTGCCAGCAGCTTTAGTCAGGCTGGTGGCGACTATGGCTACACCTTC
CDR3: CASSFSQAGGDYGYTF
D: .
V: TRBV7-9
size: few
J: TRBJ1-2

DNA: TGCGCCAGCCGCGGGACTAGCGGCCTGGGGGAGCAGTTCTTC
CDR3: CASRGTSGLGEQFF
D: TRBD2
V: TRBV5-1
size: .
J: TRBJ2-1

DNA: TGTGCCAGCAGCTCCGAATCCGGCACTAATGAAAAACTGTTTTTT
CDR3: CASSSESGTNEKLFF
D: .
V: TRBV7-2
size: many
J: TRBJ1-4

DNA: TGTGCCATCAGTGATGCTGGAAACACCATATATTTT
CDR3: CAISDAGNTIYF
D: .
V: TRBV10-3
size: few
J: TRBJ1-3

DNA: TGTGCCAGCAGTTTCGGACTAGCGGGGGGGCGGGAGCAGTTCTTC
CDR3: CASSFGLAGGREQFF
D: TRBD2
V: TRBV12-3/TRBV12-4
size: few
J: TRBJ2-1

DNA: TGTGCCAGCAGCTCCTGGCCGGGACACGGCTCCTACGAGCAGTACTTC
CDR3: CASSSWPGHGSYEQYF
D: .
V: TRBV12-3/TRBV12-4
size: many
J: TRBJ2-7

DNA: TGTGCCAGCAGGGGACAGGGGTCTACCTATGGCTACACCTTC
CDR3: CASRGQGSTYGYTF
D: TRBD1
V: TRBV6-2/TRBV6-3
size: many
J: TRBJ1-2

DNA: TGCGCCAGCAGTGATTCCCCGGATCAAGAGACCCAGTACTTC
CDR3: CASSDSPDQETQYF
D: .
V: TRBV10-1
size: few
J: TRBJ2-5

DNA: TGCAGTGCTAGAGGTGCCGAAGAAAAACTGTTTTTT
CDR3: CSARGAEEKLFF
D: .
V: TRBV20-1
size: many
J: TRBJ1-4

DNA: TGCGCCAGCAGCTTGTCCGGCAATGAGCAGTTCTTC
CDR3: CASSLSGNEQFF
D: .
V: TRBV5-1
size: .
J: TRBJ2-1

DNA: TGCAGTGCCCTTAGCGGGACCCGCACAGATACGCAGTATTTT
CDR3: CSALSGTRTDTQYF
D: TRBD2
V: TRBV20-1
size: .
J: TRBJ2-3

DNA: TGTGCCAGCCAAGGGACGATATGGAACACTGAAGCTTTCTTT
CDR3: CASQGTIWNTEAFF
D: .
V: TRBV19
size: few
J: TRBJ1-1

DNA: TGCAGTGCTAGAGATCTTGCGGGGGGGAACGAGCAGTACTTC
CDR3: CSARDLAGGNEQYF
D: TRBD2
V: TRBV20-1
size: many
J: TRBJ2-7

DNA: TGCAGCGTTCAGTGGGGCTACGAGCAGTACTTC
CDR3: CSVQWGYEQYF
D: .
V: TRBV29-1
size: .
J: TRBJ2-7

DNA: TGCAGTGCTTTACTCTCCAGGAGCACCTACGAGCAGTACTTC
CDR3: CSALLSRSTYEQYF
D: .
V: TRBV20-1
size: many
J: TRBJ2-7

DNA: TGTGCCAGCAGCCAATATGACAATCAGCCCCAGCATTTT
CDR3: CASSQYDNQPQHF
D: .
V: TRBV3-1
size: few
J: TRBJ1-5

DNA: TGCGCCAGCAGAGGGAGTTCTAATGAAAAACTGTTTTTT
CDR3: CASRGSSNEKLFF
D: .
V: TRBV5-1
size: many
J: TRBJ1-4

DNA: TGTGCCAGCAGCCAAGTTCCTGGTGGAGGCTACACCTTC
CDR3: CASSQVPGGGYTF
D: .
V: TRBV3-1
size: many
J: TRBJ1-2